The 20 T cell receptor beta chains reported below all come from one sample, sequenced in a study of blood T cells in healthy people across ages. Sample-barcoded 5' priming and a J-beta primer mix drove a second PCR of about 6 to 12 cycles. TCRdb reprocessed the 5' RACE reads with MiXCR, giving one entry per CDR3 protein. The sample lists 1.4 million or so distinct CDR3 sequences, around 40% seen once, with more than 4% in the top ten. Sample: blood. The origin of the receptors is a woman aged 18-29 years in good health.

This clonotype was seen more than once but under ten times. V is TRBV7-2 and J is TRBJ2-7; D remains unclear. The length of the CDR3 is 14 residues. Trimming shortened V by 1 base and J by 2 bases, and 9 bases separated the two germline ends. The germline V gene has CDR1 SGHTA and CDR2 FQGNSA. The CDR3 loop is CASSLGPVAYEQYF. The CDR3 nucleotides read TGTGCCAGCAGCTTAGGCCCGGTGGCCTACGAGCAGTACTTC.

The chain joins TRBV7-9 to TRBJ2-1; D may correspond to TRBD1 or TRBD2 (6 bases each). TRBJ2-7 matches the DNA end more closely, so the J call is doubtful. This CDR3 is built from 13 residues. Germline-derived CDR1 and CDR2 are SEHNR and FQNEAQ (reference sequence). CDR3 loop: CASSRGDYNEQYF. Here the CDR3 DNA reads TGTGCCAGCAGTAGGGGGGATTACAATGAGCAGTACTTC.

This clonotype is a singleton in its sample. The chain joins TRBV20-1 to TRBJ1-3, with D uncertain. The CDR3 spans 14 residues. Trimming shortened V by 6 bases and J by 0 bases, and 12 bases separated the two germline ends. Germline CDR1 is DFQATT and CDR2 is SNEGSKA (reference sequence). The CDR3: CSAYPQLSGNTIYF. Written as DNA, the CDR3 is TGCAGTGCCTACCCACAGCTCTCTGGAAACACCATATATTTT.

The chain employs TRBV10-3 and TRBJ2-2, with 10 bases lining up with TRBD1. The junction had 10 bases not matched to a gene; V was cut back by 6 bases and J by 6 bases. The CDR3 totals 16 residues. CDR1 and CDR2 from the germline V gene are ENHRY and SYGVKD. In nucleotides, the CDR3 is TGTGCCATCAGGGCCTCCGGGGACAGGGGTGCCGGGGAGCTGTTTTTT. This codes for CAIRASGDRGAGELFF.

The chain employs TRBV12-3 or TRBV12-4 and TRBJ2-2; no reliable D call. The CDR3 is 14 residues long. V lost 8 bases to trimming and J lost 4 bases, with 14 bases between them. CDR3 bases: TGTGCCAGCCTTAAGCAACGGCGCACCGGGGAGCTGTTTTTT. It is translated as CASLKQRRTGELFF.

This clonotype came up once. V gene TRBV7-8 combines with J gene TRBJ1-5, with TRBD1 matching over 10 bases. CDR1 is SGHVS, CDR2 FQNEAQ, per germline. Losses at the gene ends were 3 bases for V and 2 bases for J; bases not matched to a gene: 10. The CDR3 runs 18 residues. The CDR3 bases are TGTGCCAGCAGCTTCGCAAGACAGGGGGCGAGGGGCAATCAGCCCCAGCATTTT. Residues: CASSFARQGARGNQPQHF.

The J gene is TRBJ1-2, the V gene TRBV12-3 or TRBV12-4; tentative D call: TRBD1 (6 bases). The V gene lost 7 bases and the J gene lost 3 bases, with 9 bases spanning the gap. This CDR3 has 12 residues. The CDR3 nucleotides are TGTGCCAGCAAGGGGGACCACTATGGCTACACCTTC. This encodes CASKGDHYGYTF.

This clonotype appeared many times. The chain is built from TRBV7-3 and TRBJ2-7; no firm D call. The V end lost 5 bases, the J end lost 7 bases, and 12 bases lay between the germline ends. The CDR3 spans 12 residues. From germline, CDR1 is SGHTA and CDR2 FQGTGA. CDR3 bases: TGTGCCAGCAGCCTCTCCTACAATGAGCAGTACTTC. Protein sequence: CASSLSYNEQYF.

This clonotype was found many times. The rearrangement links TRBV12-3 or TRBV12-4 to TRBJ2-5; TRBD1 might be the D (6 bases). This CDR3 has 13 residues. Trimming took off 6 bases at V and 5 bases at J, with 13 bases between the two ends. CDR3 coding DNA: TGTGCCAGCAGCCCACAGGGTGCTGAGACCCAGTACTTC. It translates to CASSPQGAETQYF.

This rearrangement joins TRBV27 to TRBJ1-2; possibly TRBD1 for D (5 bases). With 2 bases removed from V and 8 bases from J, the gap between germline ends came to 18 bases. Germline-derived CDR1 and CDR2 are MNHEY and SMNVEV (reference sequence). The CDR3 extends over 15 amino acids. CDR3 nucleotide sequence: TGTGCCAGCAGTTTAAATGGGGGTCACCGGGTGGGCTACACCTTC. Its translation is CASSLNGGHRVGYTF.

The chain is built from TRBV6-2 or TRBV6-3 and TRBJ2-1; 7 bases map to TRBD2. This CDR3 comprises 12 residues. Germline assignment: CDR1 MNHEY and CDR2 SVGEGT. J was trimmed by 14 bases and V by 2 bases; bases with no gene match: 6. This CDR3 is CASSYGAGEEFF. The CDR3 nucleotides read TGTGCCAGCAGTTACGGGGCGGGAGAAGAGTTCTTC.

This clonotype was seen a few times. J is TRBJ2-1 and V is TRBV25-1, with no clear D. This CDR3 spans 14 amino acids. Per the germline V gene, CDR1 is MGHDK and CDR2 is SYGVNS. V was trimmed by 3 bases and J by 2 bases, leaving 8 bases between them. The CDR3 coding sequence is TGTGCCAGCAGTGATCCCCACACCTACAATGAGCAGTTCTTC. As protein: CASSDPHTYNEQFF. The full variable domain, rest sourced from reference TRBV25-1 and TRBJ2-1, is EADIYQTPRYLVIGTGKKITLECSQTMGHDKMYWYQQDPGMELHLIHYSYGVNSTEKGDLSSESTVSRIRTEHFPLTLESARPSHTSQYLCASSDPHTYNEQFFGPGTRLTVL.

This chain's CDR3 is CSVGTRNTDTQYF. Written as DNA, the CDR3 is TGCAGCGTGGGCACTAGGAACACAGATACGCAGTATTTT. The chain uses TRBV29-1 and TRBJ2-3, with a possible D match to TRBD2 (5 bases). V lost 6 bases, J lost 2 bases, and 12 bases lay in between. Germline lookup yields CDR1 SQVTM and CDR2 ANQGSEA. This CDR3 is 13 amino acids long.

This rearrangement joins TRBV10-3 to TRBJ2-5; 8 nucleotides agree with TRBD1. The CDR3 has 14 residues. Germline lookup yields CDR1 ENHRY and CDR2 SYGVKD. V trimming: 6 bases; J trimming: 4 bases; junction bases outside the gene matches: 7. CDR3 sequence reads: CAIRGQGGGETQYF. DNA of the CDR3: TGTGCCATCAGAGGACAGGGAGGTGGAGAGACCCAGTACTTC.

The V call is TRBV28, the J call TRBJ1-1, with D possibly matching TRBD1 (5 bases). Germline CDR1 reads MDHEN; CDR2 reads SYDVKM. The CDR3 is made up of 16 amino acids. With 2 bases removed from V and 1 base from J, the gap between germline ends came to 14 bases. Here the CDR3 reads CASSLGGALSNTEAFF. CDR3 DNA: TGTGCCAGCAGTTTAGGAGGGGCCCTATCGAACACTGAAGCTTTCTTT. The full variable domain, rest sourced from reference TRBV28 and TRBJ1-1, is DVKVTQSSRYLVKRTGEKVFLECVQDMDHENMFWYRQDPGLGLRLIYFSYDVKMKEKGDIPEGYSVSREKKERFSLILESASTNQTSMYLCASSLGGALSNTEAFFGQGTRLTVV.

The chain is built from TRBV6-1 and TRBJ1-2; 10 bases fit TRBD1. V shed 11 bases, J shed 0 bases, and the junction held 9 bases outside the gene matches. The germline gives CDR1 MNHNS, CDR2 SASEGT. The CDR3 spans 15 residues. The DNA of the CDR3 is TGTGCCGCCCGGGACAGGGGAGTCACTAACTATGGCTACACCTTC. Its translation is CAARDRGVTNYGYTF.

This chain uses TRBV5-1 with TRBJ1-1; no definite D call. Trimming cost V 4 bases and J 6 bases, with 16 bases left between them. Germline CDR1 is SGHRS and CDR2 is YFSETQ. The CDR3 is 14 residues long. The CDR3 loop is CASSLRNQASEAFF. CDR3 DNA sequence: TGCGCCAGCAGCCTCCGAAACCAGGCGTCTGAAGCTTTCTTT.

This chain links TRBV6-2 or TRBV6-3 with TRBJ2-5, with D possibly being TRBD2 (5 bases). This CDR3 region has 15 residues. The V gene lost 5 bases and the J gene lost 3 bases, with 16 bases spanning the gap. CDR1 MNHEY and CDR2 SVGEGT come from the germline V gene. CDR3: CASSTDLLGKETQYF. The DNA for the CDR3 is TGTGCCAGCAGTACGGACCTACTAGGAAAAGAGACCCAGTACTTC.

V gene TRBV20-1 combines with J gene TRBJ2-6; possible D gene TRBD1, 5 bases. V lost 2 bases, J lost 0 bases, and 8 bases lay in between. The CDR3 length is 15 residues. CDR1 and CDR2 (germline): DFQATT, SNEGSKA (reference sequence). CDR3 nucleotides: TGCAGTGCTAGACCAACAGGCTCTGGGGCCAACGTCCTGACTTTC. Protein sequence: CSARPTGSGANVLTF.

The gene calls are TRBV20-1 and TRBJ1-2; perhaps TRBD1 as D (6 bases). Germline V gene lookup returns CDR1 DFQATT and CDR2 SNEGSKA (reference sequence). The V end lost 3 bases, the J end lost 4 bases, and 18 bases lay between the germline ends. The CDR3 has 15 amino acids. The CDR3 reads CSASRTGAEGYGYTF. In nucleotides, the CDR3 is TGCAGTGCTAGCCGGACGGGGGCGGAGGGCTATGGCTACACCTTC.